This record looks at one TCR beta chain sequence and its context. As yet, its antigen is unknown. Germline trimming cut 3 bases from V and 4 bases from J; bases unmatched to any gene: 4. Germline-derived CDR1 and CDR2 are SGHNT and YENEEA. There are 14 residues in the CDR3. The data were obtained in a study of T-cell reconstitution after alpha-beta-depleted transplantation in children. Findings of the study overall: At around two months after transplant, the alpha-beta T cells were reportedly derived from several hundred expanded clones that came from non-depleted graft cells. From newly produced T cells came most of the T-cell counts and diversity one year after transplant.

As it was prepared, the TCRbeta library received unique molecular identifiers. TCRdb re-called the PCR reads with MiXCR, one entry per CDR3 protein. The sample has hundreds of thousands of distinct CDR3 sequences, 10% to 15% seen once. Specimen: PBMCs, mostly from graft donor cells, collected 360 days after TCRalphabeta/CD19-depleted stem cell transplant. The V gene is TRBV11-3, the J gene TRBJ2-3; 7 positions agree with TRBD2. This clonotype was obtained from a male patient between 10 and 17 years old who had a stem cell transplant for acute myeloid leukemia, so the T cells may come from the graft donor. CDR3 sequence (DNA): TGTGCCAGCAGCTTGGAGGCGGGAGCAGATACGCAGTATTTT. Its protein is CASSLEAGADTQYF.